The present TCR beta chain was sequenced within a study of glioma-infiltrating T cells after dendritic cell vaccination. Primers: 60 V beta forward and 13 J beta reverse. Sequencing used immunoSEQ multiplex PCR; TCRdb keeps in-frame clones, though not all of them. Of about 65,000 clones listed, 86% are singletons. Documented time point: after dendritic cell vaccination, including at tumor progression/relapse. This CDR3 contains 16 residues. In germline, CDR1 is SGDLS, CDR2 YYNGEE. V shed 0 bases and J 0 bases; nucleotides not matched to a gene: 6. Sequences were derived from blood, sampled after dendritic cell vaccination. This receptor was identified in a human donor with glioblastoma. The chain recombines TRBV9 with TRBJ2-7, with 7 positions matching TRBD1. As DNA, the CDR3 is TGTGCCAGCAGCGTAGGTAAGGACAGGTACTCCTACGAGCAGTACTTC. Protein product: CASSVGKDRYSYEQYF.